These T cell receptor beta chains were read from a single sample in a study of cytomegalovirus exposure and HLA in healthy donors. Clones were read by immunoSEQ multiplex PCR, and TCRdb kept only the in-frame ones, dropping some. Here the sample spans about 200,000 clones, over 60% being singletons. Sample: PBMCs. These receptors came from a man younger than 30 in good health and CMV-seronegative. CDR3s include the opening cysteine and the closing phenylalanine or tryptophan. A D gene is named only where the DNA matches it firmly. Clone size, where shown, is once, few, many, or a class for clones that have expanded.

j_call: TRBJ2-5
clone_size: .
d_call: TRBD2
v_call: TRBV9
cdr3_aa: CASSVEASGIQETQYF
cdr3_nt: TGTGCCAGCAGCGTAGAGGCTAGCGGGATCCAAGAGACCCAGTACTTC

j_call: TRBJ2-1
clone_size: once
d_call: .
v_call: TRBV19
cdr3_aa: CASSSGTNPYNEQFF
cdr3_nt: TGTGCCAGTAGTTCCGGGACAAATCCTTACAATGAGCAGTTCTTC

j_call: TRBJ2-7
clone_size: .
d_call: .
v_call: TRBV4-3
cdr3_aa: CASSQGQGSIYEQYF
cdr3_nt: TGCGCCAGCAGCCAGGGTCAGGGCTCGATTTACGAGCAGTACTTC

j_call: TRBJ2-3
clone_size: .
d_call: TRBD1
v_call: TRBV6-1
cdr3_aa: CASSGARGNTDTQYF
cdr3_nt: TGTGCCAGCAGTGGGGCCAGGGGGAACACAGATACGCAGTATTTT

j_call: TRBJ2-5
clone_size: .
d_call: TRBD2
v_call: TRBV6-5
cdr3_aa: CASSSRLAGVETQYF
cdr3_nt: TGTGCCAGCAGTTCGCGACTAGCGGGAGTTGAGACCCAGTACTTC

j_call: TRBJ2-7
clone_size: once
d_call: TRBD2
v_call: TRBV4-1
cdr3_aa: CASSPGLAGDYEQYF
cdr3_nt: TGCGCCAGCAGCCCAGGACTAGCGGGAGACTACGAGCAGTACTTC

j_call: TRBJ1-6
clone_size: once
d_call: .
v_call: TRBV6-4
cdr3_aa: CASSGFGGDWALHF
cdr3_nt: TGTGCCAGCAGTGGGTTTGGGGGCGATTGGGCCCTCCACTTT

j_call: TRBJ2-1
clone_size: .
d_call: TRBD2
v_call: TRBV28
cdr3_aa: CASSLWGGTSGTGEQFF
cdr3_nt: TGTGCCAGCAGTTTATGGGGTGGGACTAGCGGGACGGGTGAGCAGTTCTTC

j_call: TRBJ1-3
clone_size: .
d_call: .
v_call: TRBV30
cdr3_aa: CAWIEGAGNTIYF
cdr3_nt: TGTGCCTGGATCGAGGGGGCTGGAAACACCATATATTTT

j_call: TRBJ2-7
clone_size: .
d_call: .
v_call: TRBV11-3
cdr3_aa: CASSLAHSSYEQYF
cdr3_nt: TGTGCCAGCAGCTTAGCCCACAGCTCCTACGAGCAGTACTTC

j_call: TRBJ2-5
clone_size: .
d_call: .
v_call: TRBV6-1
cdr3_aa: CASRQTSQETQYF
cdr3_nt: TGTGCCAGCAGGCAGACATCACAAGAGACCCAGTACTTC

j_call: TRBJ2-1
clone_size: .
d_call: TRBD2
v_call: TRBV29-1
cdr3_aa: CSVRLAGGPRNNEQFF
cdr3_nt: TGCAGCGTCCGCTTAGCGGGAGGGCCGAGAAACAATGAGCAGTTCTTC

j_call: TRBJ1-4
clone_size: .
d_call: TRBD1
v_call: TRBV4-3
cdr3_aa: CASADRGLGTNEKLFF
cdr3_nt: TGCGCCAGTGCGGACAGGGGGTTAGGAACTAATGAAAAACTGTTTTTT

j_call: TRBJ2-7
clone_size: .
d_call: TRBD2
v_call: TRBV4-3
cdr3_aa: CASSQTSDSASYEQYF
cdr3_nt: TGCGCCAGCAGCCAGACTAGCGACTCAGCTTCTTACGAGCAGTACTTC

j_call: TRBJ1-5
clone_size: .
d_call: .
v_call: TRBV27
cdr3_aa: CASSNHRDTRGNQPQHF
cdr3_nt: TGTGCCAGCAGTAACCACCGGGACACCAGGGGCAATCAGCCCCAGCATTTT

j_call: TRBJ2-7
clone_size: .
d_call: .
v_call: TRBV6-5
cdr3_aa: CASSHGTQQYF
cdr3_nt: TGTGCCAGCAGTCACGGGACTCAGCAGTACTTC

j_call: TRBJ2-3
clone_size: .
d_call: .
v_call: TRBV7-3
cdr3_aa: CASSIQGTSTDTQYF
cdr3_nt: TGTGCCAGCAGCATACAGGGGACTAGCACAGATACGCAGTATTTT

j_call: TRBJ2-3
clone_size: .
d_call: TRBD2
v_call: TRBV9
cdr3_aa: CASSVIAGGGTDTQYF
cdr3_nt: TGTGCCAGCAGCGTAATAGCGGGAGGAGGTACAGATACGCAGTATTTT

j_call: TRBJ1-1
clone_size: .
d_call: .
v_call: TRBV19
cdr3_aa: CASTPAVGPEAFF
cdr3_nt: TGTGCCAGTACCCCCGCCGTTGGGCCTGAAGCTTTCTTT

j_call: TRBJ2-3
clone_size: .
d_call: TRBD1
v_call: TRBV5-1
cdr3_aa: CASSPGDSPDTQYF
cdr3_nt: TGCGCCAGCAGCCCAGGGGACAGCCCAGATACGCAGTATTTT

j_call: TRBJ2-7
clone_size: .
d_call: .
v_call: TRBV7-2
cdr3_aa: CASSLARGTTSGYEQYF
cdr3_nt: TGTGCCAGCAGCTTAGCGAGGGGGACGACCTCTGGCTACGAGCAGTACTTC

j_call: TRBJ2-5
clone_size: .
d_call: .
v_call: TRBV15
cdr3_aa: CATSRVTLGAGETQYF
cdr3_nt: TGTGCCACCAGCAGAGTGACCTTGGGGGCGGGAGAGACCCAGTACTTC

j_call: TRBJ1-1
clone_size: .
d_call: TRBD1
v_call: TRBV6-5
cdr3_aa: CASSYGVGGLEAFF
cdr3_nt: TGTGCCAGCAGTTACGGGGTAGGGGGCCTTGAAGCTTTCTTT

j_call: TRBJ2-7
clone_size: .
d_call: .
v_call: TRBV7-9
cdr3_aa: CASSSWDSTYEQYF
cdr3_nt: TGTGCCAGCAGCTCGTGGGACTCCACCTACGAGCAGTACTTC

j_call: TRBJ2-2
clone_size: .
d_call: .
v_call: TRBV7-3
cdr3_aa: CASSVDSTNTGELFF
cdr3_nt: TGTGCCAGCAGCGTAGACTCTACGAACACCGGGGAGCTGTTTTTT

j_call: TRBJ2-3
clone_size: .
d_call: TRBD2
v_call: TRBV5-1
cdr3_aa: CASSLPRERSDTQYF
cdr3_nt: TGCGCCAGCAGCTTGCCGCGGGAGCGGTCAGATACGCAGTATTTT

j_call: TRBJ1-2
clone_size: .
d_call: .
v_call: TRBV29-1
cdr3_aa: CSVAGLTYGYTF
cdr3_nt: TGCAGCGTTGCTGGGCTAACCTATGGCTACACCTTC

j_call: TRBJ1-5
clone_size: .
d_call: .
v_call: TRBV27
cdr3_aa: CASSFGPGSNQPQHF
cdr3_nt: .